This note documents a single TCR beta chain sequence. What it binds is unknown. This entry belongs to a study of cytomegalovirus exposure and HLA in healthy donors. Study-level background: For the approximately 400 genotyped donors, approximately 82% fell within the Caucasian-associated ancestry cluster.

The CDR3 contains 13 residues. Trimming took 4 bases from V and 0 from J, leaving 7 bases between them. Germline-derived CDR1 and CDR2 are LNHDA and SQIVND (reference sequence). General study points: TCR beta chain V- and J-gene trimming was linked, in a later analysis, to a missense variant in DCLRE1C. Later analysis showed most CMV-associated TCR beta chains appearing HLA-restricted.

The primer mix had 60 Vbeta and 13 Jbeta primers. The data were produced by immunoSEQ multiplex PCR, yet TCRdb's version contains in-frame clones alone and is incomplete. This sample has just under 95,000 clones, with over 70% found just once. The receptor was isolated from a girl under 10 years old in good health and CMV-seropositive. The material sequenced was PBMCs. The chain recombines TRBV19 with TRBJ2-7; D remains ambiguous. In nucleotides, the CDR3 is TGTGCCAGTAGTAGCGGCCTCTCCTACGAGCAGTACTTC. It encodes CASSSGLSYEQYF. The full variable domain, completed using reference TRBV19 and TRBJ2-7, is DGGITQSPKYLFRKEGQNVTLSCEQNLNHDAMYWYRQDPGQGLRLIYYSQIVNDFQKGDIAEGYSVSREKKESFPLTVTSAQKNPTAFYLCASSSGLSYEQYFGPGTRLTVT.